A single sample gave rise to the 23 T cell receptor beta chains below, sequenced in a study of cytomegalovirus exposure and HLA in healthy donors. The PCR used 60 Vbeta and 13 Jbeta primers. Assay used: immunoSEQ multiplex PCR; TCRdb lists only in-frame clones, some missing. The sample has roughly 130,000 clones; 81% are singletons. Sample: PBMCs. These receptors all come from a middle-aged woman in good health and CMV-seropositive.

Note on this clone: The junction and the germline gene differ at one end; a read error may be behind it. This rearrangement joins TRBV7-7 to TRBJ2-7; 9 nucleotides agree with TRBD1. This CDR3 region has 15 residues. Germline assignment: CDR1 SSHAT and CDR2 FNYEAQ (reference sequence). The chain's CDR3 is CASSQGTGRTYEQYF. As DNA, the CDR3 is TGTGCTAGCAGCCAAGGGACAGGGAGAACCTACGAGCAGTACTTC.

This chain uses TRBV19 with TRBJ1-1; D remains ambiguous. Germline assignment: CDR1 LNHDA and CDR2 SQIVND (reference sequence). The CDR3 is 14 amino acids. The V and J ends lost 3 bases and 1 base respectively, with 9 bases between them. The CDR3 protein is CASSIMGGNTEAFF. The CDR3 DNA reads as TGTGCCAGTAGTATTATGGGAGGGAACACTGAAGCTTTCTTT. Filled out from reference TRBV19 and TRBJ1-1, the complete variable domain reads DGGITQSPKYLFRKEGQNVTLSCEQNLNHDAMYWYRQDPGQGLRLIYYSQIVNDFQKGDIAEGYSVSREKKESFPLTVTSAQKNPTAFYLCASSIMGGNTEAFFGQGTRLTVV.

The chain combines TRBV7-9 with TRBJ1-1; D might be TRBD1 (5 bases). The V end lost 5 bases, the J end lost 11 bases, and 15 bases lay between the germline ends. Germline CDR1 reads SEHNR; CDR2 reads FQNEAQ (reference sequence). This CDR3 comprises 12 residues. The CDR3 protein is CASSNRTGGAFF. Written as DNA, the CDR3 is TGTGCCAGCAGCAACAGGACGGGAGGGGCTTTCTTT.

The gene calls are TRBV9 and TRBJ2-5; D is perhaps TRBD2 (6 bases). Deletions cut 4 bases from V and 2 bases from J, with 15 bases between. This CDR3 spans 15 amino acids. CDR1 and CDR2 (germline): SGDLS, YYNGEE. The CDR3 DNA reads TGTGCCAGCAGCCCCACCGGGGGACCACAAGAGACCCAGTACTTC. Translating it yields CASSPTGGPQETQYF.

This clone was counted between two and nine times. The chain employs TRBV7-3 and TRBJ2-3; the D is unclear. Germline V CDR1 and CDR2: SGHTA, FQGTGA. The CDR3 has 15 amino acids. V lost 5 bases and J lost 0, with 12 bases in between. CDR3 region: CASSRALESTDTQYF. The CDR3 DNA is TGTGCCAGCAGCCGCGCGCTAGAAAGCACAGATACGCAGTATTTT.

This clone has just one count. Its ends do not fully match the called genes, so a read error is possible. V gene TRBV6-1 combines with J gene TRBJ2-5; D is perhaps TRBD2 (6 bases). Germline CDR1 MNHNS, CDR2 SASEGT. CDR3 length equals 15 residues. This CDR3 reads CAGSAGGLLQETQYF. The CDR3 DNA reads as TGTGCCGGCAGCGCCGGGGGACTGCTACAAGAGACCCAGTACTTC.

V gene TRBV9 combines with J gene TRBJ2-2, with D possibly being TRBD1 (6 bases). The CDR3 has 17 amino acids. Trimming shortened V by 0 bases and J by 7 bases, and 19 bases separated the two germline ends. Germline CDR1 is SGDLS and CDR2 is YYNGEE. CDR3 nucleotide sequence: TGTGCCAGCAGCGTAGGGGTCGCGGCAGGGGATGGCGGGGAGCTGTTTTTT. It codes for CASSVGVAAGDGGELFF.

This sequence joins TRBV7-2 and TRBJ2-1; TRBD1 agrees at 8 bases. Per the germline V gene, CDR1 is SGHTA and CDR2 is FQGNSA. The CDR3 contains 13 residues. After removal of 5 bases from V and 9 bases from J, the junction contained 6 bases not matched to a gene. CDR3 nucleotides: TGTGCCAGCAGCCCGAGGACAGGGCGTGAGCAGTTCTTC. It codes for CASSPRTGREQFF.

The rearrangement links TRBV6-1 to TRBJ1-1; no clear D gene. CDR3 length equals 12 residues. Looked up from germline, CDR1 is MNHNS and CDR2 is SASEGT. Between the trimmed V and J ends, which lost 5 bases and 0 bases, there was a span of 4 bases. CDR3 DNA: TGTGCCAGCAGTCCTTTGAACACTGAAGCTTTCTTT. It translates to CASSPLNTEAFF.

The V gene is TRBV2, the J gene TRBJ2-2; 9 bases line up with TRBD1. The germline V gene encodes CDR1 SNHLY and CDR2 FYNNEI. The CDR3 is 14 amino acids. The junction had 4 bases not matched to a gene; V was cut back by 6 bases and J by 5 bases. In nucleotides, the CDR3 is TGTGCCAGCAGAGGGGACAGGGCAACCGGGGAGCTGTTTTTT. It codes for CASRGDRATGELFF.

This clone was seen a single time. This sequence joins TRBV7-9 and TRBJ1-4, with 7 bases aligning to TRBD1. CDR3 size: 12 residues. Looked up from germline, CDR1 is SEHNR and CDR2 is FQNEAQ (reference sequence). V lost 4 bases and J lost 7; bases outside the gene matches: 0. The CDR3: CASSWDSEKLFF. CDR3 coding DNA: TGTGCCAGCAGCTGGGACAGTGAAAAACTGTTTTTT.

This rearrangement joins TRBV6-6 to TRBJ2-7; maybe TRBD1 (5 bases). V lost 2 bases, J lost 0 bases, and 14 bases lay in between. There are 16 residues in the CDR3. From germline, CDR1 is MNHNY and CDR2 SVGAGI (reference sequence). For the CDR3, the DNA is TGTGCCAGCAGTTACCTCCCGACAGAGCCCTCCTACGAGCAGTACTTC. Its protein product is CASSYLPTEPSYEQYF.

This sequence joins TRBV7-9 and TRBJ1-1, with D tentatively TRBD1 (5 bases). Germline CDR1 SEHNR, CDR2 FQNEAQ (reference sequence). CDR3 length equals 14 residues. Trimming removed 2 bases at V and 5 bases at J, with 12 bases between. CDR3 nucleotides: TGTGCCAGCAGCTTAACCCCCGGGACTACTGAAGCTTTCTTT. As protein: CASSLTPGTTEAFF.

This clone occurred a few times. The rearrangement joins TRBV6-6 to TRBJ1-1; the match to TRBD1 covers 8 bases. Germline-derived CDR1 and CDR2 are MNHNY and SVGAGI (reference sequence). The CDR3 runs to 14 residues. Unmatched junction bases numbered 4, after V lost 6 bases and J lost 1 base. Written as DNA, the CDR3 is TGTGCCAGCAGCCCAGGACAGGGGAACACTGAAGCTTTCTTT. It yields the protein CASSPGQGNTEAFF.

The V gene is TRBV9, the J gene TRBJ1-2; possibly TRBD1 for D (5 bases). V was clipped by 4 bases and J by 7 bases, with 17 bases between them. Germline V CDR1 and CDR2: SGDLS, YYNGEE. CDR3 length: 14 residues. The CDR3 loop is CASSPAAGFSGYTF. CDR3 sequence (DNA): TGTGCCAGCAGCCCCGCCGCAGGGTTCAGTGGCTACACCTTC. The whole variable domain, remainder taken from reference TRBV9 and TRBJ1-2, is DSGVTQTPKHLITATGQRVTLRCSPRSGDLSVYWYQQSLDQGLQFLIQYYNGEERAKGNILERFSAQQFPDLHSELNLSSLELGDSALYFCASSPAAGFSGYTFGSGTRLTVV.

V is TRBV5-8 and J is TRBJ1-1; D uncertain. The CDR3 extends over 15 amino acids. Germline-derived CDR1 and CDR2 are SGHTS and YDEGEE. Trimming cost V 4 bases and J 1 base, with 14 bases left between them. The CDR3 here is CASSPEIKPNTEAFF. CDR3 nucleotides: TGTGCCAGCAGCCCCGAGATTAAGCCGAACACTGAAGCTTTCTTT.

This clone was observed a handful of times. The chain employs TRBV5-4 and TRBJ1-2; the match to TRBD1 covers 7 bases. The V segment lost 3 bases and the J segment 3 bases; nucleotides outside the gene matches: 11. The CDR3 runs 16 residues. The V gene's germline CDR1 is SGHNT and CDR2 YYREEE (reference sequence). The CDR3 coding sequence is TGTGCCAGCAGCTCGGGCCCCTTTGACAGGGACTATGGCTACACCTTC. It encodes CASSSGPFDRDYGYTF.

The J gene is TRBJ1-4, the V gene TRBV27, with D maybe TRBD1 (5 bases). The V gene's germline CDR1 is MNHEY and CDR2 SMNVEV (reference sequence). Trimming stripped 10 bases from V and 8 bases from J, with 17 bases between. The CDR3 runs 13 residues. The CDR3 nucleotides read TGTGCCACCAGGCGCTGGGGCTGGGAAAAACTGTTTTTT. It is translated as CATRRWGWEKLFF.

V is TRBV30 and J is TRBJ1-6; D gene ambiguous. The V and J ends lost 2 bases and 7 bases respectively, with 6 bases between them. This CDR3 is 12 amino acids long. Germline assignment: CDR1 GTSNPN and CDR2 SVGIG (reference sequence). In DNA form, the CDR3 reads TGTGCCTGGAGTACAAGAAATTCACCCCTCCACTTT. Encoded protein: CAWSTRNSPLHF.

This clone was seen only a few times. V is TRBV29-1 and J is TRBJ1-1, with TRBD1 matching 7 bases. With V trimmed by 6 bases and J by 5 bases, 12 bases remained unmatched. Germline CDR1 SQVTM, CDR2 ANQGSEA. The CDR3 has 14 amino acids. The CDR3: CSVGRTGVGTEAFF. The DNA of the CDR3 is TGCAGCGTAGGCCGCACAGGGGTGGGTACTGAAGCTTTCTTT.

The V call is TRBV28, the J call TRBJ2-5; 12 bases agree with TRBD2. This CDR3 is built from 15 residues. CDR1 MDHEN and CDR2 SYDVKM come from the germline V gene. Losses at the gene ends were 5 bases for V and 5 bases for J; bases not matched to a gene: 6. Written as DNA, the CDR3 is TGTGCCAGCAGTCCCTCTCTAGCGGGAGGGGAGACCCAGTACTTC. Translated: CASSPSLAGGETQYF. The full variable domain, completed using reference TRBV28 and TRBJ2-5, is DVKVTQSSRYLVKRTGEKVFLECVQDMDHENMFWYRQDPGLGLRLIYFSYDVKMKEKGDIPEGYSVSREKKERFSLILESASTNQTSMYLCASSPSLAGGETQYFGPGTRLLVL.

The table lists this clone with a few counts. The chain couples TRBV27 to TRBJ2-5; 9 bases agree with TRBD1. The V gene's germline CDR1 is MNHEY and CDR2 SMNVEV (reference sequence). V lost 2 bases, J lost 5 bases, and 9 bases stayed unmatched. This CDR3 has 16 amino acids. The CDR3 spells CASSLRGQGFSETQYF. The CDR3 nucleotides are TGTGCCAGCAGTTTACGGGGACAGGGTTTCTCGGAGACCCAGTACTTC.

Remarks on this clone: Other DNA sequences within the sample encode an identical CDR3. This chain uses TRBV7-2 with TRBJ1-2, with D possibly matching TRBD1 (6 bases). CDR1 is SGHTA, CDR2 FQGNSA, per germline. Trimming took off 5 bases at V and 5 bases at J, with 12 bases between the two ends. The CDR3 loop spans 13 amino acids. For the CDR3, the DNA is TGTGCCAGCAGCACCGGACAGAGATATGGCTACACCTTC. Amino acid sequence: CASSTGQRYGYTF.